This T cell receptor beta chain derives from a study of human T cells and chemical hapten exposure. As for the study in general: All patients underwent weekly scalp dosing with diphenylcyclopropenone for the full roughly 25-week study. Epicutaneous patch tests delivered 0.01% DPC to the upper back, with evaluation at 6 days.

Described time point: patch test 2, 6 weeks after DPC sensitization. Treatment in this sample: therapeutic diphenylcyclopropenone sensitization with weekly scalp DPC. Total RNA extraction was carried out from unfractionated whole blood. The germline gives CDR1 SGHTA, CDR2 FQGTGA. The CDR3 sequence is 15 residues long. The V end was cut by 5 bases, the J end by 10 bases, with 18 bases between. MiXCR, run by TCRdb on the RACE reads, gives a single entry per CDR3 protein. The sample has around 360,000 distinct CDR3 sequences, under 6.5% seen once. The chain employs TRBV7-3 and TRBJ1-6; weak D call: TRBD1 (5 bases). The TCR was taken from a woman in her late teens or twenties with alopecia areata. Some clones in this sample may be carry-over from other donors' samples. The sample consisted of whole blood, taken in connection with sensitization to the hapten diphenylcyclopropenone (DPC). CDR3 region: CASSPRDGEGSPLHF. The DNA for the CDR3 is TGTGCCAGCAGCCCAAGGGACGGGGAAGGGTCACCCCTCCACTTT.